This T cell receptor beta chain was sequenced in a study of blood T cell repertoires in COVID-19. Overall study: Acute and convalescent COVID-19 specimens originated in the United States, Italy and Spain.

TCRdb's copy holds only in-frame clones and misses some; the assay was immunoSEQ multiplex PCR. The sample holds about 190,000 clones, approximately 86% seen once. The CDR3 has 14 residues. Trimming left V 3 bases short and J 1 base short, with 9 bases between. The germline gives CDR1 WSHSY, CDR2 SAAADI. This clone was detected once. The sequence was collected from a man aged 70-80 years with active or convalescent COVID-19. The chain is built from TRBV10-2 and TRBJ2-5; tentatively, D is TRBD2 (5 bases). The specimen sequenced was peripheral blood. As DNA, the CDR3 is TGCGCCAGCAGTGAAGGGAGATCCCAAGAGACCCAGTACTTC. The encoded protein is CASSEGRSQETQYF.